Listed here are 26 T cell receptor beta chains from one sample, sequenced in a study of cytomegalovirus exposure and HLA in healthy donors listed by TCRdb under 2017. Library creation used the immunoSEQ multiplex PCR assay. For the multiplex PCR, a mixture combining 60 forward primers for TCR Vbeta segments and 13 reverse primers for TCR Jbeta segments was used. Not all clones reach the TCRdb copy of this immuneACCESS table, which keeps in-frame sequences only. Checked studies attribute under half of the gap to unresolved V genes and leave the rest unexplained. In this sample the table shows approximately 93,000 clones, roughly three quarters of which occur a single time. The ten largest clones represent around 3% of the sample. Source material: PBMCs. Every receptor here comes from a male donor in good health and CMV-seropositive.

This chain uses TRBV6-5 with TRBJ1-2, with 7 bases aligning to TRBD1. V was clipped by 4 bases and J by 4 bases; unmatched bases: 6. Germline values: CDR1 MNHEY, CDR2 SVGAGI. The CDR3 is 14 residues long. The CDR3 coding sequence is TGTGCCAGCAGTTCCCGGGACAGAGCCTATGGCTACACCTTC. This sequence encodes CASSSRDRAYGYTF.

Comment on this clone: The junction differs from germline at one of its ends, possibly a read error. The chain joins TRBV6-1 to TRBJ1-1; TRBD1 is a possible D gene (6 bases). Germline V gene lookup returns CDR1 MNHNS and CDR2 SASEGT. The CDR3 loop spans 12 amino acids. As DNA, the CDR3 is TGTGCCAGCAGTGAAGACAGGGCCCCGTCACTTTTT. Amino acids: CASSEDRAPSLF.

The chain uses TRBV6-5 and TRBJ1-2; no definite D call. CDR1 is MNHEY and CDR2 is SVGAGI in the germline V gene. The CDR3 spans 12 residues. Trimming took 6 bases from V and 4 from J, leaving 9 bases between them. CDR3 region: CASSEVGYGYTF. The DNA for the CDR3 is TGTGCCAGCAGCGAAGTCGGCTATGGCTACACCTTC.

This chain links TRBV30 with TRBJ2-7; weak D call: TRBD1 (6 bases). V was clipped by 2 bases and J by 2 bases, with 13 bases between them. Germline CDR1 and CDR2: GTSNPN and SVGIG (reference sequence). CDR3 length: 14 residues. CDR3 sequence reads: CAWSRAGVTYEQYF. In nucleotides, the CDR3 is TGTGCCTGGAGTAGGGCAGGGGTCACCTACGAGCAGTACTTC.

This clone showed up just a few times. V usage is TRBV19 and J usage is TRBJ2-2; perhaps TRBD1 as D (6 bases). Germline V gene lookup returns CDR1 LNHDA and CDR2 SQIVND (reference sequence). The CDR3 is made up of 12 amino acids. V shed 8 bases and J shed 7 bases, with 11 bases lying between them. The chain's CDR3 is CASSTGLGELFF. The DNA of the CDR3 is TGTGCCAGTTCGACAGGTCTCGGGGAGCTGTTTTTT.

As concerns this clone: One end of the junction varies from germline; a read error may be responsible. The chain uses TRBV5-4 and TRBJ1-2; 7 bases align to TRBD1. There are 13 residues in the CDR3. Germline-derived CDR1 and CDR2 are SGHNT and YYREEE (reference sequence). Here the CDR3 DNA reads TGTGCCAGCAGCGATCAGGGGGGCTATAGCTACACCTTC. Residues: CASSDQGGYSYTF.

The J gene is TRBJ2-2, the V gene TRBV29-1; D might be TRBD1 (6 bases). This CDR3 is built from 14 residues. Germline CDR1 reads SQVTM; CDR2 reads ANQGSEA. V gave up 3 bases and J gave up 2 bases, with 10 bases separating them. The CDR3 coding sequence is TGCAGCGTTGAGGGACAAACTAACACCGGGGAGCTGTTTTTT. This sequence encodes CSVEGQTNTGELFF.

The gene calls are TRBV7-6 and TRBJ2-5; 13 bases match TRBD2. After removal of 3 bases from V and 1 base from J, the junction contained 2 bases not matched to a gene. The germline V gene has CDR1 SGHVS and CDR2 FNYEAQ. CDR3 length: 16 residues. The CDR3 spells CASSFRLAGGQETQYF. In DNA, the CDR3 is TGTGCCAGCAGCTTCCGACTAGCGGGGGGCCAAGAGACCCAGTACTTC.

This clone was seen just once. The chain uses TRBV5-4 and TRBJ2-1, with TRBD2 matching 9 bases. The CDR3 spans 18 residues. Germline trimming cut 0 bases from V and 8 bases from J; bases unmatched to any gene: 15. Germline lookup yields CDR1 SGHNT and CDR2 YYREEE (reference sequence). CDR3 region: CASSLETSGYAFGHEQFF. The CDR3 coding sequence is TGTGCCAGCAGCTTGGAAACTAGCGGGTACGCATTTGGGCATGAGCAGTTCTTC.

The chain couples TRBV5-4 to TRBJ2-6, with 8 nucleotides matching TRBD1. Trimming removed 4 bases from V and 2 bases from J; junction bases left unmatched: 8. The germline gives CDR1 SGHNT, CDR2 YYREEE (reference sequence). The CDR3 extends over 17 amino acids. The CDR3 region has the DNA TGTGCCAGCAGCGACGACAGGGGTTGGGCTGGGGCCAACGTCCTGACTTTC. It codes for CASSDDRGWAGANVLTF.

The genes are TRBV27 and TRBJ2-1; 9 bases fit TRBD2. CDR1 MNHEY and CDR2 SMNVEV come from the germline V gene (reference sequence). The CDR3 runs to 20 residues. The ends lost 0 bases at V and 2 bases at J; junction bases unmatched: 14. The CDR3 nucleotides are TGTGCCAGCAGTTTATCCAGCGGGGGGCTTTCCCTTTGGACCTACAATGAGCAGTTCTTC. Translation gives CASSLSSGGLSLWTYNEQFF.

The rearrangement uses TRBV18 and TRBJ1-5; the match to TRBD1 covers 11 bases. Losses at the gene ends were 6 bases for V and 0 bases for J; bases not matched to a gene: 7. The germline V gene has CDR1 KGHSH and CDR2 LQKENI. The CDR3 runs 17 residues. The CDR3 nucleotides are TGTGCCAGCTCCCCCGGGACAGGGGGTTATAGCAATCAGCCCCAGCATTTT. Translated: CASSPGTGGYSNQPQHF. Supplemented by reference TRBV18 and TRBJ1-5, the full variable domain reads NAGVMQNPRHLVRRRGQEARLRCSPMKGHSHVYWYRQLPEEGLKFMVYLQKENIIDESGMPKERFSAEFPKEGPSILRIQQVVRGDSAAYFCASSPGTGGYSNQPQHFGDGTRLSIL.

This clone appeared once. The CDR3 reads CASSQGWGQGAVGQYF. The CDR3 DNA sequence: TGCGCCAGCAGCCAAGGCTGGGGACAGGGGGCCGTAGGGCAGTACTTC. V usage is TRBV4-1 and J usage is TRBJ2-7; 12 positions agree with TRBD1. The germline CDR1 and CDR2 sequences are MGHRA and YSYEKL. J lost 9 bases, V lost 1 base, and 10 bases had no gene match. This CDR3 has 16 residues.

Of note for this clone: The same CDR3 arises from other DNA sequences in this sample as well. The chain combines TRBV30 with TRBJ1-5; a possible D gene is TRBD1 (5 bases). Germline V gene sequence: CDR1 GTSNPN, CDR2 SVGIG (reference sequence). The ends were cut back, 2 bases at V and 0 bases at J, with 5 bases in the middle. This CDR3 contains 13 residues. The CDR3 DNA is TGTGCCTGGAGTAGGGGTAGCAATCAGCCCCAGCATTTT. It specifies CAWSRGSNQPQHF.

This clone was detected a few times. The chain uses TRBV5-4 and TRBJ1-1; D ambiguous. Looked up from germline, CDR1 is SGHNT and CDR2 is YYREEE (reference sequence). This CDR3 spans 15 amino acids. Trimming took off 1 base at V and 1 base at J, with 11 bases between the two ends. The CDR3 loop is CASSLSRYGNTEAFF. The CDR3 bases are TGTGCCAGCAGCTTGAGCAGGTATGGGAACACTGAAGCTTTCTTT.

The CDR3 sequence: CASSGTWLGTDTQYF. Written as DNA, the CDR3 is TGTGCCAGCAGTGGGACTTGGCTTGGCACAGATACGCAGTATTTT. The chain joins TRBV7-9 to TRBJ2-3, with D possibly being TRBD2 (6 bases). CDR1 is SEHNR, CDR2 FQNEAQ, per germline (reference sequence). V was cut by 6 bases and J by 1 base, with 14 bases left in between. The CDR3 is 15 residues long.

The gene calls are TRBV7-8 and TRBJ2-5; the D is unclear. Germline lookup yields CDR1 SGHVS and CDR2 FQNEAQ. This CDR3 has 16 residues. V dropped 3 bases and J dropped 1 base, with 15 bases sitting between them. The CDR3 bases are TGTGCCAGCAGCTTTTGGGCCTCCTCGGCCCAAGAGACCCAGTACTTC. It is translated as CASSFWASSAQETQYF.

The genes are TRBV5-1 and TRBJ2-3; D might be TRBD2 (5 bases). V was cut by 4 bases and J by 4 bases, with 10 bases left in between. The length of the CDR3 is 13 residues. CDR1 and CDR2 (germline): SGHRS, YFSETQ. This CDR3 is CASSEEGADTQYF. CDR3 bases: TGCGCCAGCAGCGAAGAGGGCGCAGATACGCAGTATTTT.

The V call is TRBV6-6, the J call TRBJ1-5, with 11 positions matching TRBD1. The J segment lost 6 bases and the V segment lost 7 bases, leaving 5 bases of the junction unmatched. Germline V gene sequence: CDR1 MNHNY, CDR2 SVGAGI (reference sequence). The CDR3 contains 14 residues. CDR3 sequence: CASNSGTGGQPQHF. CDR3 nucleotide sequence: TGTGCCAGCAATTCCGGGACAGGGGGTCAGCCCCAGCATTTT.

The V call is TRBV7-2, the J call TRBJ1-2, with TRBD1 as a possible D gene (6 bases). Trimming stripped 5 bases from V and 1 base from J, with 8 bases between. CDR3 length equals 13 residues. Per germline, CDR1 SGHTA and CDR2 FQGNSA. This CDR3 is CASSQGRNYGYTF. The CDR3 DNA is TGTGCCAGCAGCCAGGGGCGTAACTATGGCTACACCTTC.

Only a few counts were recorded for this clone. The rearrangement uses TRBV5-1 and TRBJ1-5, with 8 bases matching TRBD1. The germline V gene has CDR1 SGHRS and CDR2 YFSETQ. The CDR3 has 15 amino acids. Unmatched junction bases numbered 9, after V lost 4 bases and J lost 6 bases. The CDR3 spells CASSPTTGDGQPQHF. CDR3 in DNA: TGCGCCAGCAGCCCAACGACAGGGGATGGTCAGCCCCAGCATTTT.

The chain carries TRBV4-2 and TRBJ2-5; D might be TRBD1 (5 bases). CDR1 LGHNA and CDR2 YNFKEQ come from the germline V gene. Between the trimmed V and J ends, which lost 1 base and 2 bases, there was a span of 11 bases. The CDR3 has 15 amino acids. The chain's CDR3 is CASSQGGQVQETQYF. The CDR3 nucleotides read TGTGCCAGCAGCCAAGGAGGACAAGTGCAAGAGACCCAGTACTTC.

V usage is TRBV7-2 and J usage is TRBJ2-5, with D possibly TRBD2 on 7 matching bases. Germline V gene sequence: CDR1 SGHTA, CDR2 FQGNSA. V lost 5 bases and J lost 1, with 11 bases in between. This CDR3 is 14 amino acids long. The CDR3 DNA is TGTGCCAGCAGCAGGGGGGGTAGCCAAGAGACCCAGTACTTC. Translated: CASSRGGSQETQYF.

The rearrangement uses TRBV13 and TRBJ1-4; 8 positions agree with TRBD1. Per the germline V gene, CDR1 is PRHDT and CDR2 is FYEKMQ (reference sequence). The CDR3 spans 12 residues. The V gene end was trimmed by 9 bases and the J gene end by 8 bases; junction bases not matched to a gene: 5. The CDR3 loop is CASKTGVEKLFF. DNA for the CDR3: TGTGCCAGTAAGACAGGGGTGGAAAAACTGTTTTTT.

The V and J genes are TRBV5-1 and TRBJ1-2; D unresolved. V was cut by 0 bases and J by 7 bases, with 7 bases left in between. The CDR3 spans 12 residues. Germline lookup yields CDR1 SGHRS and CDR2 YFSETQ. The CDR3: CASSLGGSGYTF. The CDR3 DNA sequence: TGCGCCAGCAGCTTGGGAGGGAGTGGCTACACCTTC.

The gene calls are TRBV27 and TRBJ1-5, with D hard to call. CDR3 length: 14 amino acids. The germline CDR1 and CDR2 sequences are MNHEY and SMNVEV (reference sequence). With 6 bases removed from V and 0 bases from J, the gap between germline ends came to 9 bases. The CDR3 protein is CASRDLYSNQPQHF. The CDR3 region has the DNA TGTGCCAGCAGAGATCTCTATAGCAATCAGCCCCAGCATTTT.